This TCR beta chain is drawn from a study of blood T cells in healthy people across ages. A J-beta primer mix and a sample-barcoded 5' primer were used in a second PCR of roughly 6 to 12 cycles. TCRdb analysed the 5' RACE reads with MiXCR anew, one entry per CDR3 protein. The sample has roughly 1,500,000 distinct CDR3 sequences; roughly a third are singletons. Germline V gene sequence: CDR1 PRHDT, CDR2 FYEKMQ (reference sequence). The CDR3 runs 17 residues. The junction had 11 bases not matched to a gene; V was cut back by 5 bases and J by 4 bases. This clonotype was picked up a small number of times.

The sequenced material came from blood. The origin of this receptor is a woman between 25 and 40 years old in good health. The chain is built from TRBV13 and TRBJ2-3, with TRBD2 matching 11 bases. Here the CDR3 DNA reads TGTGCCAGCAGCCTGAGAGTAGCGGGGGGGCCTTCAGATACGCAGTATTTT. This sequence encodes CASSLRVAGGPSDTQYF.